This TCR beta chain was sequenced during a study of CXCR4 blockade with PD-1 therapy in pancreatic cancer. Study-wide points: Frequent tumor clones were encoded by many distinct rearrangements, suggesting shared antigens. Sequencing covered TCRbeta chains only, not alpha chains.

This CDR3 has 14 residues. V was trimmed by 0 bases and J by 6 bases, leaving 13 bases between them. Germline lookup yields CDR1 GTSNPN and CDR2 SVGIG (reference sequence). This clone was found once. The antigen remains unidentified. Generated by immunoSEQ multiplex PCR, the TCRdb table keeps only in-frame clones and is missing some. Altogether around 2,000 clones are present, over 45% being singletons, with the ten largest covering less than 35%. No neoadjuvant therapy was given before resection to the patients supplying these archived tumor blocks. This TCR derives from a human donor with pancreatic ductal adenocarcinoma. The sequencing input was tumor tissue. V and J are TRBV30 and TRBJ2-3; the D gene could be TRBD1 or TRBD2 (6 bases each). Here the CDR3 reads CAWSVSQGGDTQYF. The CDR3 DNA sequence: TGTGCCTGGAGTGTATCACAGGGAGGTGATACGCAGTATTTT.